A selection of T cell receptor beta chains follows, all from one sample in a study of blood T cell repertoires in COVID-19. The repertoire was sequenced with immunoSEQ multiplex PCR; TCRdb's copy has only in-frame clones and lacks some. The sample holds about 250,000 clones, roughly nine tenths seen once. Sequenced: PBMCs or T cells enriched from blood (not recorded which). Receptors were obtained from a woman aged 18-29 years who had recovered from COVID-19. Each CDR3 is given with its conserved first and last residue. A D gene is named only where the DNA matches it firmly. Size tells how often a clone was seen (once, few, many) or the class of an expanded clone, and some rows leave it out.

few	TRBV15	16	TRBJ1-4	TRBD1	CATSSQTGQGNEKLFF	TGTGCCACCAGCTCCCAAACGGGACAGGGTAATGAAAAACTGTTTTTT
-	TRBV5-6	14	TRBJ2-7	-	CASSSGDSSYEQYF	TGTGCCAGCAGCTCGGGGGACTCGTCCTACGAGCAGTACTTC
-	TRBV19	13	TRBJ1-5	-	CASRTGSNQPQHF	TGTGCCAGTAGGACAGGCAGCAATCAGCCCCAGCATTTT
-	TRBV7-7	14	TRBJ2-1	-	CASSQGAGDNEQFF	TGTGCTAGCAGCCAGGGGGCGGGGGACAATGAGCAGTTCTTC
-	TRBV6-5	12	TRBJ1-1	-	CAIQGRGTEAFF	TGTGCCATCCAGGGGAGGGGCACTGAAGCTTTCTTT
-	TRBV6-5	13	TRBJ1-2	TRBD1	CATTGGRDYGYTF	TGTGCTACTACAGGGGGCCGTGACTATGGCTACACCTTC
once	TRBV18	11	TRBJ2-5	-	CASSSIETQYF	TGTGCCAGCTCGTCAATAGAGACCCAGTACTTC
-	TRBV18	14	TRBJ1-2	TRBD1	CASSPGTADYGYTF	TGTGCCAGCTCTCCCGGGACAGCCGACTATGGCTACACCTTC
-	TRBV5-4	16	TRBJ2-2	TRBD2	CASSLLAGGLDGELFF	TGTGCCAGCAGCTTGCTAGCGGGGGGGCTGGACGGGGAGCTGTTTTTT
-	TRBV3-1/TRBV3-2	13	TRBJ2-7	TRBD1	CAFPGTGWYEQYF	TGTGCCTTTCCCGGGACAGGGTGGTACGAGCAGTACTTC
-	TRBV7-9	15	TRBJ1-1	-	CASSTGGALNTEAFF	TGTGCCAGCAGCACCGGTGGAGCTCTGAACACTGAAGCTTTCTTT